This TCR beta chain comes out of a study of vaccination and CD4 T cells after COVID-19. The CDR3 is 14 amino acids. Trimming shortened V by 5 bases and J by 2 bases, and 12 bases separated the two germline ends. Germline CDR1 and CDR2: SGHAT and FQNNGV. Study observations and caveats: The study found that a median about 90% of reactive clones in convalescent patients appeared only post-vaccination.

Sequenced with the Oncomine TCR Beta short-read assay was DNA taken from cultured CD4+ T cells. MiXCR was run by TCRdb on the PCR reads, yielding one entry per CDR3 protein. Of fewer than 5,000 distinct CDR3 sequences in the sample, roughly two fifths were seen once. This clonotype was recorded a few times. What it binds is not known. Treatment denoted: roughly 11-day PBMC culture with coronavirus spike peptide pools or control peptides (ViraFEST assay). These CD4+ T cells came from an unexposed donor, sampled before the COVID-19 pandemic (2011-2018). Sequenced material: CD4+ T cells from blood, cultured in vitro. The TCR sequence derives from a human donor in good health. This chain links TRBV11-2 with TRBJ2-5; no clear D. This CDR3 reads CASSPGHGQETQYF. CDR3 nucleotides: TGTGCCAGCAGCCCCGGTCATGGGCAAGAGACCCAGTACTTC. The full variable domain, with the rest looked up from reference TRBV11-2 and TRBJ2-5, is EAGVAQSPRYKIIEKRQSVAFWCNPISGHATLYWYQQILGQGPKLLIQFQNNGVVDDSQLPKDRFSAERLKGVDSTLKIQPAKLEDSAVYLCASSPGHGQETQYFGPGTRLLVL.